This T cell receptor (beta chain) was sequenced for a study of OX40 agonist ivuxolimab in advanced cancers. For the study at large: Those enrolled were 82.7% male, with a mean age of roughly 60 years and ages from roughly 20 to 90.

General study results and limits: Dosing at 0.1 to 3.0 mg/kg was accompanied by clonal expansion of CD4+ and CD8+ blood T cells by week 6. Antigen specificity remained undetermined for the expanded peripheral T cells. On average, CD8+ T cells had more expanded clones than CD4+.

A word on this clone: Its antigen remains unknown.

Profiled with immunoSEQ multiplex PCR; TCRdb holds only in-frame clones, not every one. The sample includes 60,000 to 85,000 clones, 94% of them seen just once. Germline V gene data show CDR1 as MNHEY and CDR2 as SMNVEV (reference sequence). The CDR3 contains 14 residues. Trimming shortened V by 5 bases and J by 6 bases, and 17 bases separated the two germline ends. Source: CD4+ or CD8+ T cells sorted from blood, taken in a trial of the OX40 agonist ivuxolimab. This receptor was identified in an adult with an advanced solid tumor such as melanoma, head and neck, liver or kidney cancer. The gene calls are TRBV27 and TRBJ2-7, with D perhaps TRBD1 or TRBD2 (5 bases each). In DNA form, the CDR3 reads TGTGCCAGCAGTCTCGGGACCCTCCCCTCCGAGCAGTACTTC. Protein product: CASSLGTLPSEQYF.